This T cell receptor beta chain derives from a study of blood T cells in healthy people across ages (dated by TCRdb to about 2015). In the study overall: In model experiments, roughly one uniquely barcoded TCR beta cDNA molecule per two T cells was captured by template switching. Two additional independent replicas of 1 million unique cDNA reads from the same blood draw were analyzed for two donors (one aged 18 to 29 and one aged 80 or older). To track age-related changes in TCR beta repertoire diversity, the study relied on deep sequencing normalized with unique cDNA molecular identifiers. Donors of different ages were randomly distributed across sequencing lanes to avoid experimental bias. Four age groups were formed from the donors: young (average about 15 years), middle-aged (approximately 39), aged (roughly 59) and long-lived (more than 75). What the work shows at the level of the full study, not this receptor alone: Conclusive comparison of naive and antigen-experienced compartments was prevented by the profiling of bulk unsorted PBMCs. Compared with the aged group, more naive CD4+ T cells, fewer expanded clones and increased TCR diversity were shown by the long-lived group, suggesting age selection. Total diversity estimates from one million sequenced T cells were considered lower bounds and underestimates. Observed TCR beta diversity correlated strongly with the percentage of naive T cells measured by flow cytometry. Donor CMV infection status was unknown, potentially confounding age-related changes in expanded clonotypes. Observed TCR beta diversity per million T cells fell roughly linearly with age, and a significant reduction was already apparent by age roughly 40.

Libraries were built with 5' RACE. The reads were generated on an Illumina HiSeq 2500. A second roughly 6 to 12 cycle PCR used a sample-barcoded 5' primer and a J-beta primer mix. A template-switch 5' adaptor carrying 12 random nucleotides introduced a unique molecular identifier onto each TCR beta cDNA molecule. Each sample yielded at least 2.5 million CDR3-containing paired-end reads. The Mint cDNA synthesis kit, primed by a TRBC-specific oligonucleotide, was used to synthesize first-strand cDNA from all RNA. Following uracil-DNA glycosylase treatment, all cDNA underwent a first 18-cycle PCR with the universal primers M1SS and BC2_uni_R. Per the source publication's procedure: Each sample was normalized by randomly selecting 1 million high-quality reads, each carrying a distinct molecular identifier. Instead of being binned into consensus sequences, reads that shared molecular identifiers were thrown out. MiTCR, with a Q25 quality threshold and the strictest error-elimination algorithm, was used for CDR3 identification, clonotype clustering and error correction. Lower-bound total TCR beta diversity was estimated with a nonparametric unseen species model using Euler transformation. TCRdb handled the public reads itself, with Q25 trimming in fastp and clone calling in MiXCR, and kept productive beta chains. Each record represents a unique CDR3 protein, reported with the most common genes and DNA among its rows. TCRdb, not the authors, supplied the V and J calls. The sample contains fewer than 900,000 distinct CDR3 sequences, approximately 35% of them found a single time. 10% to 15% of the sample is in the top ten clones.

Systemically healthy Caucasian individuals from Russia, approximately 39 in total and aged roughly 6 to 100 years, were included as donors. Each donor gave around 9.8 milliliters of peripheral blood, collected into EDTA-treated Vacutainer tubes. PBMCs were isolated by Ficoll-Paque density-gradient centrifugation, with at least 6 million obtained per sample. Total RNA was extracted from PBMCs with Trizol reagent, with at least 6 micrograms obtained per sample. For every donor, an aliquot of PBMCs went through flow cytometry to measure the percentages of naive CD45RAhigh/CD27high T cells. Including cysteine and phenylalanine, the CDR3 has 15 amino acids. Only CDR3 DNA remains: 45 bases, in frame from the first base. According to the germline V gene (reference sequence), CDR1 reads SGHKS and CDR2 reads YYEKEE. This clonotype has just a few counts. Its antigen is not yet known. The junction differs from germline at one of its ends, possibly a read error.

The material sequenced was blood. The chain couples TRBV5-5 to TRBJ1-6; TRBD1 is a weak D gene call, 6 bases matching. This clonotype was sampled from a man between 18 and 35 years old in good health. The CDR3 protein is CASSQQDSSNSPPHF. The nucleotide sequence reads TGTGCCAGCAGCCAACAGGACAGCTCTAATTCACCCCCCCACTTT.